This T cell receptor beta chain appears in the sequencing data of a study of Ad26.COV2.S vaccination and SARS-CoV-2 variants. Background on the study: The donor participated in the COV1001 trial, in its Ad26.COV2.S arm. Recipients of Ad26.COV2.S got it intramuscularly, once or twice 56 days apart.

As to this clone: Its antigen is unknown.

The treatment here: 15 to 20 received Ad26.COV2.S at low or high dose, single or two shots; five or six received placebo; per-sample allocation not given. On day 63 after the first injection, vaccine and placebo recipients gave samples. The method was immunoSEQ multiplex PCR; TCRdb's version includes in-frame clones alone and lacks a portion of them. The sample includes roughly 330,000 clones, roughly nine tenths of them seen just once. Overall study findings and caveats: Spike-specific responses of CD8+ and CD4+ T cells were reported to display substantial breadth after vaccination.

Germline V gives CDR1 SGHDT, CDR2 YYEEEE. V was shortened by 1 base and J by 6 bases, with 14 bases between the two germline ends. The CDR3 has 15 residues. The chain is built from TRBV5-6 and TRBJ1-5; TRBD1 might be the D (6 bases). The starting material was peripheral blood, obtained in a trial of Ad26.COV2.S vaccine versus placebo. The TCR comes from a person aged 18-60 years who received the Ad26.COV2.S COVID-19 vaccine or a placebo. The CDR3 is CASSLRLTGTQPQHF. CDR3 DNA sequence: TGTGCCAGCAGCTTGAGACTTACAGGGACTCAGCCCCAGCATTTT.